This T cell receptor (beta chain) was found in a study of T cell changes during pregnancy in multiple sclerosis (dated by TCRdb to the late 2010s). A note on the overall study: In women with multiple sclerosis, the researchers looked at how the T cell repertoire shifted as pregnancy progressed.

The receptor library was made with the immunoSEQ multiplex PCR assay. TCRdb mirrors the immuneACCESS table, restricted to in-frame sequences. Some clones are absent from its copies; in checked studies, under half trace to an unresolved V gene, and the reason for the others is unknown. The sample table contains about 15,000 clones; only one count was recorded for roughly 86% of them. The ten largest clonotypes hold 8% to 10% of the sample. Trimming removed 0 bases from V and 8 bases from J, leaving 16 bases between the germline ends. Taken from the germline V gene (reference sequence), the CDR1 and CDR2 loops are GTSNPN and SVGIG. Reading from cysteine to phenylalanine, the CDR3 counts 14 amino acids. Left in the record is the CDR3 DNA by itself, 42 bases read in frame from the first base. For this clone: Which antigen it targets is not known. No clone much larger than this one lies a single base away; base qualities are absent.

Sequencing was performed on CD8+ T cells from peripheral blood mononuclear cells, taken in the second trimester of pregnancy. The V and J segments used are TRBV30 and TRBJ1-2, with the D gene not clear enough to name. The receptor's source is a female donor in good health, enrolled as a control in a pregnancy study. The sequence in DNA is TGTGCCTGGAGTGTTTTCTTAAAGGGAGAAGGCTACACCTTC. It encodes CAWSVFLKGEGYTF.